The 9 T cell receptor beta chains listed next were all sequenced from one sample in a study of control samples from healthy donors and cancer patients. Produced via immunoSEQ multiplex PCR; TCRdb's table is partial and in-frame only. Counted here are 85,000 to 95,000 clones, more than 85% occurring once; the ten biggest clones make up roughly 0.92%. What was sequenced was blood. These receptors were taken from a woman aged 25-40 years in good health.

This clone was observed a single time. The J gene is TRBJ1-1, the V gene TRBV6-6, with 12 bases lining up with TRBD1. J was trimmed by 5 bases and V by 5 bases; bases with no gene match: 12. This CDR3 contains 17 residues. CDR1 MNHNY and CDR2 SVGAGI come from the germline V gene (reference sequence). The DNA for the CDR3 is TGTGCCAGCAGTCCACTACCGGGACAGGGGGCGGGAACTGAAGCTTTCTTT. This translates into CASSPLPGQGAGTEAFF.

The chain couples TRBV5-6 to TRBJ2-5, with D unresolved. This CDR3 comprises 11 residues. The V gene's germline CDR1 is SGHDT and CDR2 YYEEEE. Trimming pared 2 bases from V and 5 bases from J, leaving 4 bases between. The CDR3 reads CASSFRETQYF. CDR3 coding DNA: TGTGCCAGCAGCTTCAGGGAGACCCAGTACTTC.

This clone showed up just once. The J gene is TRBJ1-2, the V gene TRBV5-4; TRBD1 might be the D (5 bases). Trimming cost V 9 bases and J 3 bases, with 15 bases left between them. This CDR3 has 13 residues. Per the germline V gene, CDR1 is SGHNT and CDR2 is YYREEE (reference sequence). The CDR3: CATRRGTDYGYTF. CDR3 nucleotides: TGTGCCACGCGTCGGGGCACCGACTATGGCTACACCTTC.

This chain links TRBV3-1 (or the pseudogene TRBV3-2) with TRBJ1-3; unclear D gene. The CDR3 spans 15 residues. V was pared by 4 bases and J by 3 bases, with 13 bases between. The germline V gene encodes CDR1 LGHDT and CDR2 YNNKEL (reference sequence). The CDR3 bases are TGTGCCAGCAGCCCAGGACTAGTGGTTGGAAACACCATATATTTT. Its translation: CASSPGLVVGNTIYF.

The rearrangement joins TRBV12-5 to TRBJ2-1; TRBD1 matches at 11 bases. With 6 bases clipped from V and 8 bases from J, the junction kept 9 bases outside the gene matches. Germline-derived CDR1 and CDR2 are LGHNT and FRNRAP. The length of the CDR3 is 15 residues. CDR3 region: CASGRGQGAIDEQFF. The CDR3 DNA reads as TGTGCTAGTGGCCGCGGACAGGGGGCTATCGATGAGCAGTTCTTC.

This clone was detected only once. V and J are TRBV18 and TRBJ2-7; tentative D call: TRBD1 (5 bases). Trimming stripped 5 bases from V and 3 bases from J, with 11 bases between. Germline V gene data show CDR1 as KGHSH and CDR2 as LQKENI. The CDR3 covers 13 residues. The DNA for the CDR3 is TGTGCCAGCTCAGTACAGGACGACTACGAGCAGTACTTC. Its protein is CASSVQDDYEQYF. Variable domain in full (rest from reference TRBV18 and TRBJ2-7): NAGVMQNPRHLVRRRGQEARLRCSPMKGHSHVYWYRQLPEEGLKFMVYLQKENIIDESGMPKERFSAEFPKEGPSILRIQQVVRGDSAAYFCASSVQDDYEQYFGPGTRLTVT.

The rearrangement links TRBV6-6 to TRBJ2-1; D may match TRBD1 or TRBD2 (5 bases each). Trimming removed 9 bases at V and 7 bases at J, with 16 bases between. The CDR3 has 13 residues. Germline V gene lookup returns CDR1 MNHNY and CDR2 SVGAGI (reference sequence). The CDR3 sequence is CASSGARTNEQFF. CDR3 nucleotide sequence: TGTGCCAGTTCCGGGGCGCGGACGAATGAGCAGTTCTTC.

The chain has TRBV19 and TRBJ2-2; tentatively, D is TRBD1 or TRBD2 (5 bases each). Trimming left V 4 bases short and J 3 bases short, with 18 bases between. CDR3 size: 17 residues. Germline CDR1 LNHDA, CDR2 SQIVND (reference sequence). The CDR3 nucleotides are TGTGCCAGTAGTACGGGACGTAGTCGTGCGGACACCGGGGAGCTGTTTTTT. Its translation: CASSTGRSRADTGELFF.

V gene TRBV12-3 or TRBV12-4 combines with J gene TRBJ2-7, with a possible D match to TRBD2 (6 bases). The CDR3 has 13 amino acids. V was pared by 2 bases and J by 3 bases, with 8 bases between. DNA of the CDR3: TGTGCCAGCAGTTTAACCGGGGGCTACGAGCAGTACTTC. Its translation is CASSLTGGYEQYF.